This TCR beta chain was profiled in a study of T cells in Graves' hyperthyroidism and ophthalmopathy. Germline CDR1 reads DFQATT; CDR2 reads SNEGSKA (reference sequence). V lost 6 bases, J lost 2 bases, and 17 bases lay in between. This CDR3 has 14 residues. The sample holds many counts of this clonotype. TCR beta CDR3 regions were amplified from RNA. In the first-round RT-PCR of the TCR CDR3, the HTBI primer set was used. TCRdb re-analysed the multiplex PCR reads in MiXCR, keeping a single row per CDR3 protein. Of 550,000 to 600,000 distinct CDR3 sequences listed, around 42% were seen once; the top ten hold 19%.

The source is an adult woman with Graves' disease, either hyperthyroidism or ophthalmopathy (not recorded which). V gene TRBV20-1 combines with J gene TRBJ2-7, with D perhaps matching TRBD2 (5 bases). The sequenced sample consisted of peripheral blood or thyroid tissue (not recorded which). The CDR3 DNA follows: TGCAGTGCCCAGAGGTCGGGATACACCTACGAGCAGTACTTC. As protein: CSAQRSGYTYEQYF.